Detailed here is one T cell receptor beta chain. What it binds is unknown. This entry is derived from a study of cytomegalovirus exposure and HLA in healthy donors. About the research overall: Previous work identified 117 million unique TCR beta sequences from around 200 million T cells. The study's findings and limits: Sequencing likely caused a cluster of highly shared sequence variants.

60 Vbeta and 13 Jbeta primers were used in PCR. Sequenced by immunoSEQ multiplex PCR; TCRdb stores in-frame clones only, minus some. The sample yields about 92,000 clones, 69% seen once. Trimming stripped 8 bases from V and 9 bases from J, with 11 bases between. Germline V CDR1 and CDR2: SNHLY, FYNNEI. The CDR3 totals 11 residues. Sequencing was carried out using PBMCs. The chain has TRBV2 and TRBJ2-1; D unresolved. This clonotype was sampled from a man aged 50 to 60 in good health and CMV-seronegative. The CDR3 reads CASGDFGEQFF. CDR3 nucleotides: TGTGCCAGCGGCGACTTCGGTGAGCAGTTCTTC.